The entry that follows covers one T cell receptor beta chain sequence. This clonotype was seen a few times. What this receptor recognizes is not known. A much larger clone lies one base from this, so it may be a read error. These data are taken from a study of prognosis after radiotherapy for stage I lung cancer (dated by TCRdb to the early 2020s). For the study in its entirety: Between April 2018 and early 2019, about 19 stage I NSCLC patients were enrolled in Nanjing, China. SBRT was delivered in 3 to 5 fractions with a biologically effective dose of at least 100 Gy, and image-guided IMRT or VMAT was used for delivery. The cohort comprised 10 to 15 men and several women with a median age of almost 75 years, ranging from about 53 to 84 years. Every patient was deemed medically inoperable, around 11 because of comorbidities and several because they refused surgery. About five patients had oligometastatic NSCLC after surgical resection of the primary tumor, and over eleven had newly diagnosed primary stage I lung tumors. The study sequenced 40 or so blood samples from approximately 20 patients, one before and one after SBRT per patient. Peripheral blood TCR beta repertoires were profiled in stage I NSCLC patients before and after stereotactic body radiotherapy, and the study then linked these repertoires to distant failure. Tumor histology was squamous cell carcinoma in more than 5 patients and adenocarcinoma in around 12. Concurrent therapy was not administered to any patient alongside SBRT. Distant metastases were developed by four of the 19 patients after SBRT, at a median of around seven months, whereas no significant progression was observed in the other 15 patients.

A history of other malignancies or of prior chemotherapy or radiotherapy was absent in all patients, and node-negative disease was shown on CT and PET/CT in all patients. At each of two time points, roughly 5.7 milliliters of peripheral venous blood were collected into EDTA tubes. PBMCs were isolated by Ficoll-Paque Plus density-gradient centrifugation. Right after collection, samples were kept at -80 degrees C until analysis. The germline V gene provides CDR1 SQVTM and CDR2 ANQGSEA. Reading from cysteine to phenylalanine, the CDR3 counts 14 amino acids. Of the read, only the CDR3 DNA is kept; its 42 bases are in frame from base 1. V is reduced by 4 bases and J by 7 bases, leaving a spacing of 16 bases between them. Two rounds of multiplex PCR were performed to amplify the TCR beta CDR3 region from genomic DNA. In the first round of PCR, primers specific to each TRBV and TRBJ gene were used, and the primer sequences are filed in Chinese patent CN105087789A. The second PCR round used universal primers. The Roche High Pure PCR Template Preparation Kit was used to extract genomic DNA from frozen PBMCs. Paired-end sequencing with 151 bp reads was performed on the libraries using an Illumina HiSeq 3000. The authors' pipeline ran thus. Raw reads lacking the multiplex PCR primer sequences were removed with CutAdapt. High-quality paired reads were merged into contigs with PEAR. MiXCR assigned TRB V, D and J gene segments to each contig by aligning to reference sequences. CDR3 sequences were clustered by base quality and sequence similarity to remove sequencing errors. Shannon entropy normalized by the natural log of productive TCR sequence number was used as the measure of diversity. Clonality was computed as one minus the ratio of Shannon entropy to the natural log of the number of unique clonotypes. Progression-free survival cut-offs for repertoire metrics were chosen using the Youden index of ROC curves, with analyses run in R 3.5.3. TCRdb handled the public reads itself, with Q25 trimming in fastp and clone calling in MiXCR, and kept productive beta chains. Every distinct CDR3 protein forms one entry, paired with its most common genes and DNA. What appears here as the V and J calls and clone size reflects TCRdb's work, not the paper's. The sample contains 45,000 to 60,000 distinct CDR3 sequences, less than 35% of them found a single time. Together, the top ten hold 8% to 9.5% of the sample.

What the work shows at the level of the full study, not this receptor alone: Post-SBRT Shannon entropy and its change from baseline were lower in patients who developed distant metastases; baseline Shannon entropy was not associated with metastases. All reported P values were unadjusted for multiple comparisons. Whether the expanded TCR clones were tumor-specific was not determined. Differences in TRBV and TRBJ usage frequencies by metastasis status were reportedly observed in two V genes at baseline and in nine V and two J genes after SBRT. After SBRT, the number of unique TCR clones decreased (median around 10,000 before versus 6,000 to 7,000 after; Wilcoxon paired P=0.011). The study was limited by its small cohort and short follow-up, and the findings require independent validation.

This receptor was obtained from a donor older than 45 with non-small cell lung cancer. The starting material was PBMCs, obtained before or after stereotactic body radiation therapy (not recorded which). The chain is encoded by TRBV29-1 joined to TRBJ2-2; the D gene is perhaps TRBD2, on 6 matching bases. The CDR3 has the sequence CSVAREAGGGELFF. The DNA sequence is given as TGCAGCGTTGCCCGGGAAGCCGGGGGCGGGGAGCTGTTTTTT.